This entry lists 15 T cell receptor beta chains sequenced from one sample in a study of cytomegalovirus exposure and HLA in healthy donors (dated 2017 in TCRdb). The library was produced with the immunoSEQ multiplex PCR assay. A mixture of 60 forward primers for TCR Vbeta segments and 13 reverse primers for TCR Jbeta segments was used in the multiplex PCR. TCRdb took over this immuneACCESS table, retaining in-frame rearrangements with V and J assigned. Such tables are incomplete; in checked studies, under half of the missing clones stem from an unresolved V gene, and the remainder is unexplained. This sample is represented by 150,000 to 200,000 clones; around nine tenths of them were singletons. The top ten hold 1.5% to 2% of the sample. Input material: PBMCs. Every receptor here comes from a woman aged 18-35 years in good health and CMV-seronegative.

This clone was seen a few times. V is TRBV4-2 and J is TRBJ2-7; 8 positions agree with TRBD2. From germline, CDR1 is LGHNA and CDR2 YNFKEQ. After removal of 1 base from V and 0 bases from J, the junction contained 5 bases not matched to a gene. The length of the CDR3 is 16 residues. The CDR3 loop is CASSQGTLAASYEQYF. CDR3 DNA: TGTGCCAGCAGCCAAGGAACACTAGCGGCCTCCTACGAGCAGTACTTC.

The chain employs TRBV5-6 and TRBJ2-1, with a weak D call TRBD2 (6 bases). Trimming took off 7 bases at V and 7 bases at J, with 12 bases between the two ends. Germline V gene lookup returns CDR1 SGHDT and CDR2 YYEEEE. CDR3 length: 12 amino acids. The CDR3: CASLLGGNEQFF. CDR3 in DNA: TGTGCCAGCCTCCTGGGGGGTAATGAGCAGTTCTTC.

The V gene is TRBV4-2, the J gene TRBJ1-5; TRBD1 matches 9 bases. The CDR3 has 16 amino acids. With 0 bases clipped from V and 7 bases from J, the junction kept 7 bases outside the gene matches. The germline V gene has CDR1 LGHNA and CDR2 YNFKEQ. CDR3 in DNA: TGTGCCAGCAGCCAAGATCCGGGACAGGGTTTCCAGCCCCAGCATTTT. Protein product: CASSQDPGQGFQPQHF.

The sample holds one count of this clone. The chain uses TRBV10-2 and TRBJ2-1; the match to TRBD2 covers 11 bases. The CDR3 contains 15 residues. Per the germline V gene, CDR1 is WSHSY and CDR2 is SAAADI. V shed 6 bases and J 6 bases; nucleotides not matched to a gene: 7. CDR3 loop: CASRASGGLSNEQFF. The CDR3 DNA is TGCGCCAGCAGGGCTAGCGGGGGGTTATCCAATGAGCAGTTCTTC.

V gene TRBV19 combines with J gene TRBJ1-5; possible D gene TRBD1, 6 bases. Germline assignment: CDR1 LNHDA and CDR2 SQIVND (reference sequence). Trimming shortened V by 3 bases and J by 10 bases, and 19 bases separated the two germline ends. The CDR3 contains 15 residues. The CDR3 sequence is CASSIPDYRDRPQHF. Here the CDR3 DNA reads TGTGCCAGTAGTATCCCCGATTACAGGGACCGTCCCCAGCATTTT.

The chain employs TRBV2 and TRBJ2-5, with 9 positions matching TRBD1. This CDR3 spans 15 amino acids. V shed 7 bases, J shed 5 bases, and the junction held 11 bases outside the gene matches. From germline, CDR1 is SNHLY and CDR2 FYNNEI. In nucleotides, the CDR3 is TGTGCCAGCAACGCCGGGGGACAGGGAGGGGAGACCCAGTACTTC. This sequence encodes CASNAGGQGGETQYF.

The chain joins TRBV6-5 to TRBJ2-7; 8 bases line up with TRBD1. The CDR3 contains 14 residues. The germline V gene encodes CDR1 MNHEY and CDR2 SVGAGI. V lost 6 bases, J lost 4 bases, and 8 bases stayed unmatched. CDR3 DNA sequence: TGTGCCAGCAGGTCCGGGACAGGACTTTACGAGCAGTACTTC. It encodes CASRSGTGLYEQYF.

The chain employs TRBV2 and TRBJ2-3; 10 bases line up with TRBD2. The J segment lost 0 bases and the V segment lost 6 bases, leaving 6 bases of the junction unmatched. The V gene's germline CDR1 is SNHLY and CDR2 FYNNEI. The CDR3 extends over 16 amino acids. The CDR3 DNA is TGTGCCAGCAGCTCAGGAGCGGGGGGGAGCACAGATACGCAGTATTTT. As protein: CASSSGAGGSTDTQYF.

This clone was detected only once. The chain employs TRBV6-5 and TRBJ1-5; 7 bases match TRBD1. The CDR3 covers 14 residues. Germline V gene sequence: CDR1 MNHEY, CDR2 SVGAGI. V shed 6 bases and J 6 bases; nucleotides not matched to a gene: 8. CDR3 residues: CASSTTGEGQPQHF. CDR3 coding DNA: TGTGCCAGCAGCACCACAGGGGAAGGTCAGCCCCAGCATTTT.

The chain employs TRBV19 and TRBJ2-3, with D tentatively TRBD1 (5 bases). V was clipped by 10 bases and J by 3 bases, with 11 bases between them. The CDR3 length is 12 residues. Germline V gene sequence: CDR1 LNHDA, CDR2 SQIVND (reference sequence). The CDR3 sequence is CAIGTGTDTQYF. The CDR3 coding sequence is TGTGCCATCGGAACAGGTACAGATACGCAGTATTTT.

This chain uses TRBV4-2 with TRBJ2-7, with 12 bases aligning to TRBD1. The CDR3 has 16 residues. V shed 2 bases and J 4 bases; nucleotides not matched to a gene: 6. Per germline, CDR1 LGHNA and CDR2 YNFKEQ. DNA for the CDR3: TGTGCCAGCAGCCAAACCGGGACAGGGGGCGGATACGAGCAGTACTTC. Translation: CASSQTGTGGGYEQYF.

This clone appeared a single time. The CDR3 DNA sequence: TGTGCCAGCAGCAAAGGGACAGGGCCGTCCTTTGGGCAGTACTTC. Translation gives CASSKGTGPSFGQYF. This chain joins TRBV5-6 and TRBJ2-7, with 9 nucleotides matching TRBD1. The J segment lost 9 bases and the V segment lost 4 bases, leaving 14 bases of the junction unmatched. The length of the CDR3 is 15 residues. The germline gives CDR1 SGHDT, CDR2 YYEEEE. Filled out from reference TRBV5-6 and TRBJ2-7, the complete variable domain reads DAGVTQSPTHLIKTRGQQVTLRCSPKSGHDTVSWYQQALGQGPQFIFQYYEEEERQRGNFPDRFSGHQFPNYSSELNVNALLLGDSALYLCASSKGTGPSFGQYFGPGTRLTVT.

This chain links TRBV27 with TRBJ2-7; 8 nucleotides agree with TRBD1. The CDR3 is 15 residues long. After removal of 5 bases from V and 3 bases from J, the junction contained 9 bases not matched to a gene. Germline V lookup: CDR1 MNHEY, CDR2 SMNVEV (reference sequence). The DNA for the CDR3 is TGTGCCAGCAGTCCGGCAGGACAGGGTGACTACGAGCAGTACTTC. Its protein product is CASSPAGQGDYEQYF.

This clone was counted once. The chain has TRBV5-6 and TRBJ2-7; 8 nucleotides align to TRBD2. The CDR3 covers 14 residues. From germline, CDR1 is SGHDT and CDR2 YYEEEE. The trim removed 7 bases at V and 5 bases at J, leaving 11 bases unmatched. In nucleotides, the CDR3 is TGTGCCAGCTTGCGGTTAGCGGGGACCCACGAGCAGTACTTC. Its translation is CASLRLAGTHEQYF.

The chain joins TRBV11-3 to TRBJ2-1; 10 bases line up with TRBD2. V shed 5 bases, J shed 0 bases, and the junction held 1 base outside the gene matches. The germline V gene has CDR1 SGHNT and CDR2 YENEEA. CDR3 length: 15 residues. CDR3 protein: CASSASGSSYNEQFF. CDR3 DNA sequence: TGTGCCAGCAGCGCTAGCGGGAGCTCCTACAATGAGCAGTTCTTC.